The T cell receptor (beta chain) under discussion was sequenced for a study of blood T cell repertoires in COVID-19. This clone was seen more than once but under ten times. With 3 bases removed from V and 7 bases from J, the gap between germline ends came to 10 bases. CDR1 and CDR2 from the germline V gene are SGHAT and FQNNGV. CDR3 length: 13 amino acids. Per the original data handling: From reference gene primer amplification, estimates of nucleated cell counts were derived. Produced via immunoSEQ multiplex PCR; TCRdb's table is partial and in-frame only. Clone size and the V and J calls come from that table; the DNA yielded D and trimming. Here the sample spans approximately 200,000 clones, less than 90% being singletons.

The chain carries TRBV11-2 and TRBJ1-5, with D hard to call. The TCR comes from a man aged 40-55 years with active or convalescent COVID-19. Sequencing used peripheral blood. CDR3 DNA: TGTGCCAGCAGCTTTGGAACAGAACAGCCCCAGCATTTT. Translated, it gives CASSFGTEQPQHF. Looking up the rest from reference TRBV11-2 and TRBJ1-5 gives the full variable domain: EAGVAQSPRYKIIEKRQSVAFWCNPISGHATLYWYQQILGQGPKLLIQFQNNGVVDDSQLPKDRFSAERLKGVDSTLKIQPAKLEDSAVYLCASSFGTEQPQHFGDGTRLSIL.